These 17 T cell receptor beta chains came from one sample sequenced in a study of cytomegalovirus exposure and HLA in healthy donors. This PCR relied on a set of 60 Vbeta primers and 13 Jbeta primers. Produced via immunoSEQ multiplex PCR; TCRdb's table is partial and in-frame only. The sample holds some 170,000 clones; 80% are singletons and the top ten take about 9.5%. Source material: PBMCs. The origin of the receptors is a man between 18 and 29 years old in good health and CMV-seropositive.

The V and J genes are TRBV9 and TRBJ2-3; 11 nucleotides align to TRBD2. Germline-derived CDR1 and CDR2 are SGDLS and YYNGEE. This CDR3 is built from 19 residues. J lost 5 bases, V lost 4 bases, and 18 bases had no gene match. CDR3 in amino acids: CASSPTGLVAGLAGDTQYF. In DNA, the CDR3 is TGTGCCAGCAGCCCGACTGGGCTTGTGGCCGGACTAGCGGGAGATACGCAGTATTTT.

The V gene is TRBV5-6, the J gene TRBJ1-5; TRBD1 matches 8 bases. The CDR3 has 13 residues. J gave up 16 bases and V 3 bases, and 12 bases lay outside the gene matches. Germline CDR1 and CDR2: SGHDT and YYEEEE. CDR3 in amino acids: CASSSGQGAGIHF. The CDR3 DNA sequence: TGTGCCAGCAGCTCCGGACAGGGCGCCGGTATCCATTTT.

The chain combines TRBV4-1 with TRBJ2-7; 7 nucleotides line up with TRBD2. Germline loops: CDR1 MGHRA, CDR2 YSYEKL. The trim removed 3 bases at V and 1 base at J, leaving 9 bases unmatched. There are 16 residues in the CDR3. The CDR3 region is CASSQDGRDGSYEQYF. The CDR3 nucleotides are TGCGCCAGCAGCCAGGATGGGAGGGATGGGTCCTACGAGCAGTACTTC.

This clone was detected once. The genes are TRBV7-9 and TRBJ2-1; the match to TRBD1 covers 7 bases. Germline V lookup: CDR1 SEHNR, CDR2 FQNEAQ (reference sequence). This CDR3 has 12 amino acids. V lost 5 bases, J lost 9 bases, and 4 bases stayed unmatched. This CDR3 is CASSITGVEQFF. In nucleotides, the CDR3 is TGTGCCAGCAGCATCACAGGGGTTGAGCAGTTCTTC.

This chain joins TRBV27 and TRBJ1-6; the match to TRBD1 covers 7 bases. V lost 6 bases to trimming and J lost 5 bases; unmatched junction nucleotides: 4. The length of the CDR3 is 14 residues. Germline CDR1 reads MNHEY; CDR2 reads SMNVEV (reference sequence). The CDR3 coding sequence is TGTGCCAGCAGGATCGACAGGGATAATTCACCCCTCCACTTT. This sequence encodes CASRIDRDNSPLHF.

The rearrangement joins TRBV19 to TRBJ2-2, with D perhaps matching TRBD1 (6 bases). The CDR3 has 13 residues. The V gene's germline CDR1 is LNHDA and CDR2 SQIVND (reference sequence). V was trimmed by 4 bases and J by 5 bases, leaving 8 bases between them. As DNA, the CDR3 is TGTGCCAGTAGTACCCAGGGGACCGGGGAGCTGTTTTTT. Amino acids: CASSTQGTGELFF. Filled out from reference TRBV19 and TRBJ2-2, the complete variable domain reads DGGITQSPKYLFRKEGQNVTLSCEQNLNHDAMYWYRQDPGQGLRLIYYSQIVNDFQKGDIAEGYSVSREKKESFPLTVTSAQKNPTAFYLCASSTQGTGELFFGEGSRLTVL.

For this clone: Compared with germline, one end of the junction differs, possibly owing to a read error. The chain couples TRBV7-9 to TRBJ2-5; 7 bases are a match to TRBD1. Germline loops: CDR1 SEHNR, CDR2 FQNEAQ (reference sequence). The CDR3 has 14 amino acids. The CDR3 DNA is TGTTCCAGCAGCTACCGGGACAGTCAAGAGACCCAGTACTTC. Its protein is CSSSYRDSQETQYF.

The chain recombines TRBV18 with TRBJ2-3; the D gene is possibly TRBD1 (5 bases). The CDR3 loop spans 15 amino acids. The germline V gene has CDR1 KGHSH and CDR2 LQKENI. The V end lost 3 bases, the J end lost 0 bases, and 10 bases lay between the germline ends. The CDR3 protein is CASSPNRRSTDTQYF. CDR3 coding DNA: TGTGCCAGCTCACCCAACAGGAGAAGCACAGATACGCAGTATTTT.

The CDR3 reads CASSETDRVVKQPQHF. DNA of the CDR3: TGTGCCAGCAGTGAAACAGACAGGGTGGTGAAACAGCCCCAGCATTTT. This rearrangement joins TRBV2 to TRBJ1-5; 7 nucleotides align to TRBD1. This CDR3 spans 16 amino acids. Germline-derived CDR1 and CDR2 are SNHLY and FYNNEI. Losses at the gene ends were 2 bases for V and 7 bases for J; bases not matched to a gene: 11.

The V call is TRBV4-2, the J call TRBJ1-3; tentatively, D is TRBD1 (5 bases). V shed 4 bases and J shed 0 bases, with 13 bases lying between them. Looked up from germline, CDR1 is LGHNA and CDR2 is YNFKEQ. This CDR3 has 16 residues. The CDR3 sequence is CASSLGGGPSGNTIYF. Here the CDR3 DNA reads TGTGCCAGCAGCCTCGGGGGAGGACCCTCTGGAAACACCATATATTTT.

The V gene is TRBV5-6, the J gene TRBJ1-2; D not certain. Trimming cost V 4 bases and J 4 bases, with 29 bases left between them. The germline V gene has CDR1 SGHDT and CDR2 YYEEEE. This CDR3 spans 19 amino acids. DNA for the CDR3: TGTGCCAGCAGCCAGGAGGCGGTCCTCGGGCGCAGCTTCCCCTATGGCTACACCTTC. Protein sequence: CASSQEAVLGRSFPYGYTF.

V is TRBV9 and J is TRBJ2-7; a weak D match, TRBD1 (5 bases). The V and J ends lost 5 bases and 0 bases respectively, with 12 bases between them. The V gene's germline CDR1 is SGDLS and CDR2 YYNGEE. The CDR3 is 14 residues long. This CDR3 is CASSPVGASYEQYF. The CDR3 coding sequence is TGTGCCAGCAGTCCGGTTGGGGCCTCCTACGAGCAGTACTTC.

The chain combines TRBV5-1 with TRBJ1-1; maybe TRBD1 (6 bases). This CDR3 has 14 amino acids. Germline CDR1 is SGHRS and CDR2 is YFSETQ. V was pared by 5 bases and J by 4 bases, with 15 bases between. For the CDR3, the DNA is TGCGCCAGCAGTCCTACAGGGAGAGGCACTGAAGCTTTCTTT. Protein sequence: CASSPTGRGTEAFF.

The J gene is TRBJ2-5, the V gene TRBV5-4; D remains ambiguous. The J call may be wrong; the DNA end is better matched by TRBJ2-7. CDR1 and CDR2 from the germline V gene are SGHNT and YYREEE (reference sequence). The CDR3 spans 17 residues. The CDR3 DNA sequence: TGTGCCAGCAGCTTGGCCGGCAGTCGACACCCAACCTACGAGCAGTACTTC. This gives the protein CASSLAGSRHPTYEQYF.

This clone was recorded only once. This chain joins TRBV6-1 and TRBJ1-5; 8 bases line up with TRBD1. Germline V lookup: CDR1 MNHNS, CDR2 SASEGT. The V gene end was trimmed by 0 bases and the J gene end by 6 bases; junction bases not matched to a gene: 4. The CDR3 length is 15 residues. CDR3 sequence reads: CASSEATGGSQPQHF. The CDR3 DNA follows: TGTGCCAGCAGTGAAGCAACAGGGGGGAGTCAGCCCCAGCATTTT.

The sample holds one count of this clone. This rearrangement joins TRBV15 to TRBJ2-7; perhaps TRBD1 as D (5 bases). Germline loops: CDR1 LNHNV, CDR2 YYDKDF (reference sequence). The germline V and J ends were trimmed by 0 bases and 3 bases, with 12 bases remaining between them. This CDR3 comprises 15 residues. The CDR3 loop reads CATSRDPGPDYEQYF. Written as DNA, the CDR3 is TGTGCCACCAGCAGAGATCCAGGGCCCGACTACGAGCAGTACTTC.

A note on this clone: Relative to the germline gene, one junction end is altered; a read error may explain this. The chain employs TRBV7-9 and TRBJ1-1; perhaps TRBD1 as D (5 bases). The CDR3 covers 14 residues. Germline-derived CDR1 and CDR2 are SEHNR and FQNEAQ (reference sequence). In DNA form, the CDR3 reads TGTTCCAGCAGCTTAGACCAGACAGTCACTGAAGCTTTCTTT. Amino acid sequence: CSSSLDQTVTEAFF.